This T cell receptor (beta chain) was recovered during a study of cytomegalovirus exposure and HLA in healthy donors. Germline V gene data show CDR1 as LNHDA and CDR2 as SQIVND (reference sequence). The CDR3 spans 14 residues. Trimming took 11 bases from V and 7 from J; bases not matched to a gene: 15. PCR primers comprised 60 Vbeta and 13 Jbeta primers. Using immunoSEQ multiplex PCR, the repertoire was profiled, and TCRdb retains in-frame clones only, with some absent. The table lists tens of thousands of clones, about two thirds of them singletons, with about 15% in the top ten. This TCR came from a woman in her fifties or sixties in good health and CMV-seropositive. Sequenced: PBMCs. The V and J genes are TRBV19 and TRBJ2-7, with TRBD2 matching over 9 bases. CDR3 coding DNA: TGTGCCTCTACCCGACTAGCGGTAGTGAGGGAGCAGTACTTC. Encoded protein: CASTRLAVVREQYF.